A selection of T cell receptor beta chains follows, all from one sample in a study of blood T cells in healthy people across ages. TCRdb re-called the 5' RACE reads through MiXCR, storing one row per CDR3 protein. The sample holds around 520,000 distinct CDR3 sequences, roughly a quarter seen once. This same sample was also part of a study on T cells of mothers and their children.

The material sequenced was blood. Receptors originate from a boy between 2 and 10 years old in good health. The conserved cysteine and the conserved F or W are not part of the CDR3 here. Clone size appears in some rows only: once, few, many, or a class for an expanded clone.

>TRBV27|TRBJ1-2|few
ASSPQGANYGYT
>TRBV9|TRBJ1-1|.
ASSSWVSGGGEAF
>TRBV18|TRBJ2-7|.
ASSAGTGKVRWYEQY
>TRBV6-2/TRBV6-3|.|.
ASSIAGGKEETQY
>TRBV7-9|TRBJ2-1|few
ASSQAGDEQF
>TRBV12-3/TRBV12-4|TRBJ2-5|.
ASSLISTSGGPGVETQY
>TRBV13|TRBJ2-3|few
ASSSTPSFGAGTDTQY
>TRBV29-1|TRBJ2-2|few
SVDGAGPEAGELF
>TRBV6-5|TRBJ2-3|many
ASSYERGGPWATDTQY
>TRBV11-2|TRBJ2-7|few
ASSFGQGPYEQY